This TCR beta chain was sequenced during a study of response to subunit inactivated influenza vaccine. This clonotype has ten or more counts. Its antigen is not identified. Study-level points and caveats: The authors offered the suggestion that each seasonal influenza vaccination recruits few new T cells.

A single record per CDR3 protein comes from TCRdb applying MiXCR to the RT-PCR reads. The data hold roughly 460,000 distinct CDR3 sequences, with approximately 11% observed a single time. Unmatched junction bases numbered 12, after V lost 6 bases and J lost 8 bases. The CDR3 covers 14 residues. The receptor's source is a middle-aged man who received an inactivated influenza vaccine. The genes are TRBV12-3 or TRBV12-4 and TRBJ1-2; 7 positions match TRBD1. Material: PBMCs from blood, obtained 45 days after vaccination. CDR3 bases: TGTGCCAGCAGCCCAGGATGGGACAGCCCGGGCTACACCTTC. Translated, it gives CASSPGWDSPGYTF.